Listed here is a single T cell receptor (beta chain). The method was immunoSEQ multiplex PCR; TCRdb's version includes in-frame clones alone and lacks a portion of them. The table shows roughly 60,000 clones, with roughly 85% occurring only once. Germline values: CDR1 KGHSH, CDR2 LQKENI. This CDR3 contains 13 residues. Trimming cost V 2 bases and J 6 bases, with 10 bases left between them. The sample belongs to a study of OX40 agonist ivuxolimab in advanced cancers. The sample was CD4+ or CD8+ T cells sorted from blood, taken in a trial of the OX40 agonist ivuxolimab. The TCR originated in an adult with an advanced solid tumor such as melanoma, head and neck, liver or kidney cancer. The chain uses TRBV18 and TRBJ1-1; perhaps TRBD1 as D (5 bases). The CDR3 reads CASSPGQGAEAFF. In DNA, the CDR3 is TGTGCCAGCTCACCAGGGCAGGGAGCTGAAGCTTTCTTT.